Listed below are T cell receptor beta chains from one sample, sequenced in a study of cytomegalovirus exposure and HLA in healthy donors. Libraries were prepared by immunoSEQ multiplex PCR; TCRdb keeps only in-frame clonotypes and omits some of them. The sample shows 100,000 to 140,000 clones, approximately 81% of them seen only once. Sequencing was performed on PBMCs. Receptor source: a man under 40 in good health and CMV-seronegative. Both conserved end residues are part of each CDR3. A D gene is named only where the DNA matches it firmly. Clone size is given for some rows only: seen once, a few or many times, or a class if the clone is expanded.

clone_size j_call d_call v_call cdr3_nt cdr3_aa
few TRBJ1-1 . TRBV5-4 TGTGCCAGCAGCTTGAGGGGGTCTCCTGAAGCTTTCTTT CASSLRGSPEAFF
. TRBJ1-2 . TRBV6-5 TGTGCCAGCAGTTACTCGCAGTACTATGGCTACACCTTC CASSYSQYYGYTF
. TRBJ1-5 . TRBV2 TGTGCCAGCAGTGAGGCCGGGTTAGTAAGTCAGCCCCAGCATTTT CASSEAGLVSQPQHF
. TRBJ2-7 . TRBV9 TGTGCCAGCAGCGTAGGACAGAACTCCTACGAGCAGTACTTC CASSVGQNSYEQYF
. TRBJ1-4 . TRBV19 TGTGCCAGTAGTATCTGGGAGAATGAAAAACTGTTTTTT CASSIWENEKLFF
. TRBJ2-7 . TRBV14 TGTGCCAGCAGCCAAGGCGCTGCGCAGCAGTACTTC CASSQGAAQQYF
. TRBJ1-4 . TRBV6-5 TGTGCCAGCAGTTACTCGGGGGGGACCGAAAAACTGTTTTTT CASSYSGGTEKLFF
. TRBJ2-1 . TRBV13 TGTGCCAGCAGCTCCCCCACTAGCCCTCGCTACAATGAGCAGTTCTTC CASSSPTSPRYNEQFF
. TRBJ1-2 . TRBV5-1 TGCGCCAGCAGCTTGTCTCCGGCCGGGAACTATGGCTACACCTTC CASSLSPAGNYGYTF
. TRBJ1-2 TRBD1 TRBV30 TGTGCCTGGAGTCGACAGGGGGGATCTGCTAACTATGGCTACACCTTC CAWSRQGGSANYGYTF
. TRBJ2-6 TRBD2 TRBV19 TGTGCCAGTAAACAGGGACTAGCGACTGGGGCCAACGTCCTGACTTTC CASKQGLATGANVLTF
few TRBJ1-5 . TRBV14 TGTGCCAGCAGCCCCGGTAGCAATCAGCCCCAGCATTTT CASSPGSNQPQHF
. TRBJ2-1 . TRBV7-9 TGTGCCAGCAGTCGCGAGAATGAGCAGTTCTTC CASSRENEQFF
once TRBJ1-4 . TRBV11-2 TGTGCCAGCAGCCCGACGACAGTTCAGCGTGAAAAACTGTTTTTT CASSPTTVQREKLFF
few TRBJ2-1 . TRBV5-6 TGTGCCAGCAGCCTGGGGCTAGCGCCGTCCAATGAGCAGTTCTTC CASSLGLAPSNEQFF
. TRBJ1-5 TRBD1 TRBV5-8 TGTGCCGCGGGGGACAGGGTTCCGCCGGCTCAGCCCCAGCATTTT CAAGDRVPPAQPQHF
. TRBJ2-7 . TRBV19 TGTGCCAGTAGTAGGTCACAGGGTCGAGGGTACGAGCAGTACTTC CASSRSQGRGYEQYF
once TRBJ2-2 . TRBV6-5 TGTGCCAGCAGGCGGACTGGCGGCACCGGGGAGCTGTTTTTT CASRRTGGTGELFF
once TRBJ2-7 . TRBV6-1 TGTGCCAGCAGTGGAGGGCCTTCCCGTCGCTACGAGCAGTACTTC CASSGGPSRRYEQYF
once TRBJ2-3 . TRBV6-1 TGTGCCAGCATCGAACGGTTAACAGATACGCAGTATTTT CASIERLTDTQYF
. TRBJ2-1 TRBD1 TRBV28 TGTGCCAGCAGTTTATCTCACCGGACAGGGATGAGCTCCTACAATGAGCAGTTCTTC CASSLSHRTGMSSYNEQFF
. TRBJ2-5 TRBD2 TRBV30 TGTGCCTGGGGTCGGGGAGCGGGGGGGGAGACCCAGTACTTC CAWGRGAGGETQYF
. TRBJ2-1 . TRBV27 TGTGCCAGCAGTCCAGTGGACAATGAGCAGTTCTTC CASSPVDNEQFF
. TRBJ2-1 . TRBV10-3 TGTGCCATCAGTGAGGCGGCGGATGAGCAGTTCTTC CAISEAADEQFF
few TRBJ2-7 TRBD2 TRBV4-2 TGTGCCAGCAGCCAAGTGTGGCGGGAGTCTGGCGAGCAGTACTTC CASSQVWRESGEQYF
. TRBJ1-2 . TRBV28 TGTGCCAGCGACCTTCCGCGGAATGATGGCTACACCTTC CASDLPRNDGYTF
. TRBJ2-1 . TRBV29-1 TGCAGCGTTAATGGGCTGGGTGACAATGAGCAGTTCTTC CSVNGLGDNEQFF
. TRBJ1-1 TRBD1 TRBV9 TGTGCCAGCAGTGCCGGGACAGGGGTCGCTGAAGCTTTCTTT CASSAGTGVAEAFF
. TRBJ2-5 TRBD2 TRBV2 TGTGCCAGCAGTGAGGCTAGCGGGGGGGCTCGGGAGACCCAGTACTTC CASSEASGGARETQYF
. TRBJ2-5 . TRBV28 TGTGCCAGCTACCCTCTGGGCCAGAGCCAAGAGACCCAGTACTTC CASYPLGQSQETQYF
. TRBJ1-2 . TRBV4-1 TGCGCCAGCAGCTCGTATAGCACCGGCGGCTATGGCTACACCTTC CASSSYSTGGYGYTF
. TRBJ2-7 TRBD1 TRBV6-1 TGTGCCAGCACCGACAGGGGGATTGGGGAGCAGTACTTC CASTDRGIGEQYF